Below are 30 T cell receptor beta chains sequenced from a single sample in a study of T cell changes during pregnancy in multiple sclerosis (dated by TCRdb to between 2019 and 2020). To prepare the library, the immunoSEQ multiplex PCR assay was applied. Drawn from immuneACCESS, this table holds only the in-frame rearrangements with V and J called that TCRdb kept. Clones are partly lost; checked studies trace under half to an unresolved V gene and leave the rest unexplained. In this sample the table shows fewer than 50,000 clones, about 90% of which occur a single time. Roughly 4.5% of the sample goes to the ten largest clones. The input for sequencing was peripheral blood, taken in the second trimester of pregnancy. These receptors all come from a female donor in good health, enrolled as a control in a pregnancy study.

CDR3 nucleotide sequence: TGTGCCAGCAGTCCGGACAGGGGGCATGGGTTGGGGGGGAACACTGAAGCTTTCTTT. This gives the protein CASSPDRGHGLGGNTEAFF. The J gene is TRBJ1-1, the V gene TRBV27; 11 positions agree with TRBD1. This CDR3 is built from 19 residues. Germline V gene sequence: CDR1 MNHEY, CDR2 SMNVEV (reference sequence). V gave up 5 bases and J gave up 1 base; unmatched junction bases: 15.

This chain uses TRBV7-6 with TRBJ2-3; TRBD1 matches at 8 bases. There are 17 residues in the CDR3. V lost 5 bases to trimming and J lost 3 bases; unmatched junction nucleotides: 13. CDR1 and CDR2 from the germline V gene are SGHVS and FNYEAQ. CDR3 sequence reads: CASSPGTGAFVTDTQYF. CDR3 sequence (DNA): TGTGCCAGCAGCCCAGGGACAGGAGCCTTTGTTACAGATACGCAGTATTTT.

The gene calls are TRBV6-6 and TRBJ1-5; TRBD1 agrees at 7 bases. The V segment lost 6 bases and the J segment 4 bases; nucleotides outside the gene matches: 9. The CDR3 loop spans 15 amino acids. CDR1 and CDR2 from the germline V gene are MNHNY and SVGAGI (reference sequence). CDR3 sequence: CASRSPGTDNQPQHF. CDR3 in DNA: TGTGCCAGCAGATCTCCCGGGACAGATAATCAGCCCCAGCATTTT.

The chain recombines TRBV4-1 with TRBJ2-2, with TRBD2 matching 10 bases. The CDR3 covers 20 residues. Germline CDR1 MGHRA, CDR2 YSYEKL. Losses at the gene ends were 0 bases for V and 4 bases for J; bases not matched to a gene: 14. The DNA for the CDR3 is TGCGCCAGCAGCCAAGATAGGGGGCTAGCGGGAGTCGGGGGCACCGGGGAGCTGTTTTTT. The encoded protein is CASSQDRGLAGVGGTGELFF.

The rearrangement links TRBV29-1 to TRBJ2-2, with 7 bases fitting TRBD1. V trimming: 5 bases; J trimming: 1 base; junction bases outside the gene matches: 4. This CDR3 has 14 residues. Germline V gene data show CDR1 as SQVTM and CDR2 as ANQGSEA. Here the CDR3 reads CSVPRDRNTGELFF. CDR3 in DNA: TGCAGCGTTCCTCGGGACAGGAACACCGGGGAGCTGTTTTTT.

V and J are TRBV6-5 and TRBJ2-3; 12 bases map to TRBD2. Germline trimming cut 4 bases from V and 1 base from J; bases unmatched to any gene: 3. This CDR3 comprises 16 residues. Germline lookup yields CDR1 MNHEY and CDR2 SVGAGI. The CDR3 region has the DNA TGTGCCAGCAGTTCGGGACTAGCGGGCCGCACAGATACGCAGTATTTT. Translating it yields CASSSGLAGRTDTQYF.

CDR3 sequence: CASSLGTGGPGPQHF. The CDR3 DNA sequence: TGCGCCAGCAGCCTCGGGACAGGGGGGCCGGGGCCCCAGCATTTT. The chain uses TRBV5-1 and TRBJ1-5, with 11 bases lining up with TRBD1. The V gene's germline CDR1 is SGHRS and CDR2 YFSETQ. The CDR3 has 15 residues. V dropped 4 bases and J dropped 9; count of bases not matched to a gene: 9.

The chain uses TRBV21-1 and TRBJ2-7; whether TRBD2, the table's D call, matches the DNA was not checked. TRBV21-1 counts as a pseudogene. The CDR3 runs to 9 residues. The CDR3 sequence: CARYYEQYF. The CDR3 DNA follows: TGTGCCAGGTACTACGAGCAGTACTTC.

V usage is TRBV5-1 and J usage is TRBJ2-5; TRBD2 is a possible D gene (5 bases). The V gene lost 4 bases and the J gene lost 5 bases, with 12 bases spanning the gap. This CDR3 is 13 amino acids long. CDR1 is SGHRS and CDR2 is YFSETQ in the germline V gene. CDR3 sequence reads: CASSIGPGETQYF. The DNA of the CDR3 is TGCGCCAGCAGCATCGGCCCGGGGGAGACCCAGTACTTC.

The J gene is TRBJ1-2, the V gene TRBV6-5; unclear D gene. This CDR3 region has 15 residues. The germline CDR1 and CDR2 sequences are MNHEY and SVGAGI. The V end lost 7 bases, the J end lost 6 bases, and 21 bases lay between the germline ends. In DNA, the CDR3 is TGTGCCAGCATCCTCGCCCCTGGACTGAGGGATGGCTACACCTTC. Protein product: CASILAPGLRDGYTF.

The CDR3 nucleotides read TGTGCCAGCAGTGAAGATAGTGGGAAGGGGGCGTCTGAAGCTTTCTTT. Translating it yields CASSEDSGKGASEAFF. This chain uses TRBV6-4 with TRBJ1-1, with 7 bases matching TRBD1. The V gene's germline CDR1 is MRHNA and CDR2 SNTAGT. The length of the CDR3 is 16 residues. V shed 3 bases and J 6 bases; nucleotides not matched to a gene: 13.

This chain connects TRBV5-4 to TRBJ2-3; possibly TRBD2 for D (6 bases). This CDR3 region has 15 residues. CDR1 is SGHNT, CDR2 YYREEE, per germline (reference sequence). The V and J ends lost 4 bases and 3 bases respectively, with 15 bases between them. Written as DNA, the CDR3 is TGTGCCAGCAGCCCCTCCGGGGGTGTAACAGATACGCAGTATTTT. Its protein is CASSPSGGVTDTQYF.

This chain connects TRBV6-1 to TRBJ1-2, with unresolved D. The CDR3 contains 11 residues. Per germline, CDR1 MNHNS and CDR2 SASEGT. V gave up 5 bases and J gave up 8 bases, with 9 bases separating them. CDR3 DNA: TGTGCCAGCAGTCTGGGCGGGGGCTACACCTTC. Translating gives CASSLGGGYTF.

This CDR3 is CASSPSRGLKSTDTQYF. As DNA, the CDR3 is TGTGCCAGCTCACCCTCCAGGGGGCTCAAAAGCACAGATACGCAGTATTTT. The chain employs TRBV18 and TRBJ2-3; 8 bases match TRBD1. The CDR3 contains 17 residues. J gave up 0 bases and V 3 bases, and 8 bases lay outside the gene matches. Germline V CDR1 and CDR2: KGHSH, LQKENI.

This clone was counted a few times. This chain joins TRBV30 and TRBJ2-2, with D uncertain. The V gene lost 3 bases and the J gene lost 3 bases, with 11 bases spanning the gap. CDR1 and CDR2 (germline): GTSNPN, SVGIG (reference sequence). This CDR3 region has 14 residues. CDR3 DNA: TGTGCCTGGAGCCCGACGGGTGACACCGGGGAGCTGTTTTTT. Its translation: CAWSPTGDTGELFF.

This rearrangement joins TRBV6-1 to TRBJ1-1, with D perhaps matching TRBD1 (5 bases). Trimming took 0 bases from V and 6 from J, leaving 14 bases between them. CDR1 and CDR2 (germline): MNHNS, SASEGT. The CDR3 extends over 15 amino acids. CDR3 DNA sequence: TGTGCCAGCAGTGAAGCGCACGGGGGTTCTGCTGAAGCTTTCTTT. It codes for CASSEAHGGSAEAFF.

The gene calls are TRBV5-1 and TRBJ2-3, with 9 positions matching TRBD2. Trimming cost V 0 bases and J 4 bases; bases outside gene matches: 6. The CDR3 consists of 16 residues. From germline, CDR1 is SGHRS and CDR2 YFSETQ. The CDR3 DNA reads TGCGCCAGCAGCTTGGTAGCGGGAGTTCCCCCAGATACGCAGTATTTT. Amino acid sequence: CASSLVAGVPPDTQYF.

Comments on this clone: Lacking the conserved final phenylalanine or tryptophan, this CDR3 likely reflects a read error. The limits of the CDR3 on the DNA are not certain, so only TCRdb's listed CDR3 is given. The chain joins TRBV2 to TRBJ2-3; TRBD1 is the table's D call, not checked against the DNA. The CDR3 extends over 12 residues, inclusive of both ends. The germline CDR1 and CDR2 sequences are SNHLY and FYNNEI. CDR3 loop: CASSERTQIRIP.

This chain joins TRBV6-1 and TRBJ1-2; 9 bases are shared with TRBD1. Germline CDR1 and CDR2: MNHNS and SASEGT. V lost 3 bases and J lost 8; bases outside the gene matches: 7. This CDR3 comprises 14 residues. The CDR3, as DNA: TGTGCCAGCAGTGAGTCACAGGGGGCGAGAGGCTACACCTTC. Amino acids: CASSESQGARGYTF.

The chain combines TRBV7-2 with TRBJ1-2; D perhaps matches TRBD1 (6 bases). Germline assignment: CDR1 SGHTA and CDR2 FQGNSA. Trimming took 5 bases from V and 8 from J, leaving 21 bases between them. This CDR3 comprises 15 residues. The CDR3 region is CASSPQGVGMKGYTF. In nucleotides, the CDR3 is TGTGCCAGCAGCCCACAGGGAGTAGGGATGAAGGGCTACACCTTC.

This chain joins TRBV5-1 and TRBJ2-1; D is unclear. There are 15 residues in the CDR3. V was shortened by 0 bases and J by 6 bases, with 13 bases between the two germline ends. The germline gives CDR1 SGHRS, CDR2 YFSETQ. CDR3 region: CASSLGVAPVNEQFF. CDR3 nucleotides: TGCGCCAGCAGCTTGGGCGTAGCACCCGTCAATGAGCAGTTCTTC.

This rearrangement joins TRBV7-9 to TRBJ1-6; 8 bases are a match to TRBD1. The CDR3 is 16 residues long. V was clipped by 5 bases and J by 8 bases; unmatched bases: 11. CDR1 and CDR2 from the germline V gene are SEHNR and FQNEAQ (reference sequence). Written as DNA, the CDR3 is TGTGCCAGCAGCCCGCAGGGACAGGAAATTTATTCACCCCTCCACTTT. Its protein is CASSPQGQEIYSPLHF.

V and J are TRBV6-6 and TRBJ1-3, with a tentative D call TRBD1 (5 bases). Germline V lookup: CDR1 MNHNY, CDR2 SVGAGI (reference sequence). This CDR3 region has 14 residues. V lost 7 bases to trimming and J lost 4 bases, with 14 bases between them. For the CDR3, the DNA is TGTGCCAGCATCTACTCACAGGCCGGAAACACCATATATTTT. It yields the protein CASIYSQAGNTIYF.

This clone was detected only a few times. The rearrangement links TRBV7-9 to TRBJ1-4; possibly TRBD1 for D (5 bases). CDR1 SEHNR and CDR2 FQNEAQ come from the germline V gene (reference sequence). V lost 11 bases and J 7 bases, leaving 17 bases between the germline ends. The CDR3 consists of 13 residues. The chain's CDR3 is CAGSGGEGEKLFF. For the CDR3, the DNA is TGTGCCGGTTCCGGGGGAGAGGGTGAAAAACTGTTTTTT.

The genes are TRBV9 and TRBJ1-1, with D possibly being TRBD1 (6 bases). V was trimmed by 4 bases and J by 8 bases, leaving 21 bases between them. Per the germline V gene, CDR1 is SGDLS and CDR2 is YYNGEE. The CDR3 loop spans 15 amino acids. CDR3 in DNA: TGTGCCAGCAGCCCCCACGGCGGACAGATACTGGAAGCTTTCTTT. It specifies CASSPHGGQILEAFF.

The rearrangement joins TRBV2 to TRBJ2-2; 12 bases are shared with TRBD2. The CDR3 sequence is 15 residues long. Germline V gene lookup returns CDR1 SNHLY and CDR2 FYNNEI. The J segment lost 4 bases and the V segment lost 5 bases, leaving 2 bases of the junction unmatched. CDR3 loop: CASSRLAGVTGELFF. Written as DNA, the CDR3 is TGTGCCAGCAGTAGACTAGCGGGAGTCACCGGGGAGCTGTTTTTT.

This chain connects TRBV7-2 to TRBJ2-1; possible D gene TRBD1, 6 bases. Trimming stripped 2 bases from V and 4 bases from J, with 12 bases between. Germline values: CDR1 SGHTA, CDR2 FQGNSA. The CDR3 is 15 amino acids. The CDR3 here is CASSLRDTGYNEQFF. The CDR3 DNA follows: TGTGCCAGCAGCTTAAGGGACACCGGATACAATGAGCAGTTCTTC.

The chain employs TRBV2 and TRBJ2-1; TRBD2 matches 8 bases. The CDR3 contains 13 residues. With 8 bases clipped from V and 7 bases from J, the junction kept 7 bases outside the gene matches. Germline V CDR1 and CDR2: SNHLY, FYNNEI. This CDR3 is CASAGGLGNEQFF. CDR3 nucleotides: TGTGCCAGCGCGGGAGGCTTAGGAAATGAGCAGTTCTTC.

This clone was seen only once. This rearrangement joins TRBV2 to TRBJ2-5, with TRBD2 matching 8 bases. V was clipped by 5 bases and J by 3 bases; unmatched bases: 2. CDR1 is SNHLY and CDR2 is FYNNEI in the germline V gene. This CDR3 comprises 13 residues. DNA for the CDR3: TGTGCCAGCAGTCCGGGACTAGAAGAGACCCAGTACTTC. It specifies CASSPGLEETQYF.

This clone was observed once. V and J are TRBV11-3 and TRBJ1-2; 8 bases are a match to TRBD1. This CDR3 is built from 14 residues. Germline loops: CDR1 SGHNT, CDR2 YENEEA. Losses at the gene ends were 7 bases for V and 7 bases for J; bases not matched to a gene: 11. The CDR3 loop reads CASTIQGVEGGYTF. CDR3 DNA: TGTGCCAGCACCATACAGGGGGTTGAGGGTGGCTACACCTTC.